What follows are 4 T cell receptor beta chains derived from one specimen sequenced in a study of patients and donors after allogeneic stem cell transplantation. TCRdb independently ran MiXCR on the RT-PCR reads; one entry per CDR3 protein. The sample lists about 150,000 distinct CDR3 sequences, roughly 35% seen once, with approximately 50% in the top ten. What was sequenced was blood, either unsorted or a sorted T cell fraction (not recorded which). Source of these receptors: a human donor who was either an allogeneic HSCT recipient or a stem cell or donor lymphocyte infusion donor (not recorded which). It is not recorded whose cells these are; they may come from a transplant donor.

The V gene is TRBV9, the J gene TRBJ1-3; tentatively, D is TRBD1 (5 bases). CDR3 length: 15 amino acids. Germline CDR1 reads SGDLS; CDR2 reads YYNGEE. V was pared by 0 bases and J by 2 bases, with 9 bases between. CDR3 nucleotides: TGTGCCAGCAGCGTAGAAACGGGGCCTGGAAACACCATATATTTT. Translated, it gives CASSVETGPGNTIYF.

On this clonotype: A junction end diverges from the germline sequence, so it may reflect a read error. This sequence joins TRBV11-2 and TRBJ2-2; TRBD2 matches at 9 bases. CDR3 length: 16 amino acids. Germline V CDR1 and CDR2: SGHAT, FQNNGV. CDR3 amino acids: CASSPSRGGSTGELFF. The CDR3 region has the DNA TGCGCCAGCAGCCCATCGCGGGGGGGCTCCACCGGGGAGCTGTTTTTT.

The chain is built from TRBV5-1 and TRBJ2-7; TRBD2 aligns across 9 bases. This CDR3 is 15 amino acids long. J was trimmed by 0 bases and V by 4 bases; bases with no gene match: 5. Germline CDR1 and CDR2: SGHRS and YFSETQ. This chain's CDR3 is CASSVAGAPSYEQYF. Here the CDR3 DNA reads TGCGCCAGCAGCGTAGCGGGGGCCCCCTCCTACGAGCAGTACTTC.

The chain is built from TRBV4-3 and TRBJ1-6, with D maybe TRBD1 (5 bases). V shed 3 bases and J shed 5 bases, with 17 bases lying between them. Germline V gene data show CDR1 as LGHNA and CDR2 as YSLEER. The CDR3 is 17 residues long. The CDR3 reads CASSHQSGAGHNSPLHF. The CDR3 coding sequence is TGCGCCAGCAGCCATCAGTCTGGGGCCGGGCATAATTCACCCCTCCACTTT.